This passage covers 23 T cell receptor beta chains from one sample sequenced in a study of T cell repertoires in cytomegalovirus infection. TCRdb re-called the reads through MiXCR, storing one row per CDR3 protein. The sample lists 600,000 to 800,000 distinct CDR3 sequences, 20% to 25% occurring once. What was sequenced was CD8+ T cells from PBMCs. The receptors derive from a human donor in good health (CMV status not recorded). Some clones in this sample may be carry-over from other donors' samples.

The V and J genes are TRBV12-3 or TRBV12-4 and TRBJ2-2, with TRBD2 as a possible D gene (6 bases). The CDR3 loop spans 16 amino acids. V shed 10 bases and J shed 0 bases, with 18 bases lying between them. CDR3 nucleotide sequence: TGTGCCACCAGCGGGCACTCCAGCTCGAACACCGGGGAGCTGTTTTTT. It codes for CATSGHSSSNTGELFF.

There are a few counts of this clonotype. The V gene is TRBV4-1, the J gene TRBJ2-5; perhaps TRBD2 as D (6 bases). Trimming removed 3 bases from V and 5 bases from J, with 16 bases in between. The germline V gene has CDR1 MGHRA and CDR2 YSYEKL. The CDR3 length is 15 residues. CDR3 protein: CASSQREAVWETQYF. DNA of the CDR3: TGCGCCAGCAGCCAGAGGGAGGCGGTGTGGGAGACCCAGTACTTC.

The chain recombines TRBV28 with TRBJ2-2, with TRBD2 matching 10 bases. This CDR3 is 18 amino acids long. With V trimmed by 11 bases and J by 4 bases, 19 bases remained unmatched. The V gene's germline CDR1 is MDHEN and CDR2 SYDVKM. The CDR3 spells CAGSGGASSVVGTGELFF. DNA of the CDR3: TGTGCCGGAAGCGGGGGGGCCTCGAGCGTTGTGGGCACCGGGGAGCTGTTTTTT.

This clonotype was seen only a few times. The CDR3 DNA reads TGTGCCAGCAGTTCGATAGCGGGCCAAGAGACCCAGTACTTC. The encoded protein is CASSSIAGQETQYF. This chain uses TRBV6-1 with TRBJ2-5, with 7 bases identical to TRBD2. The germline CDR1 and CDR2 sequences are MNHNS and SASEGT. V lost 5 bases and J lost 1; bases outside the gene matches: 4. The CDR3 runs 14 residues.

This clonotype occurred many times. The chain links TRBV7-9 to TRBJ2-5; D not certain. The CDR3 extends over 11 amino acids. Germline CDR1 reads SEHNR; CDR2 reads FQNEAQ (reference sequence). V shed 6 bases and J shed 5 bases, with 7 bases lying between them. DNA of the CDR3: TGTGCCAGCAGAGATATGGAGACCCAGTACTTC. This translates into CASRDMETQYF.

The gene calls are TRBV6-2 or TRBV6-3 and TRBJ2-7, with D tentatively TRBD1 (6 bases). Germline lookup yields CDR1 MNHEY and CDR2 SVGEGT. V lost 0 bases, J lost 2 bases, and 14 bases lay in between. This CDR3 contains 16 residues. The CDR3 region has the DNA TGTGCCAGCAGTTACTCAGGCAGGGGATCCGCCTACGAGCAGTACGTC. It is translated as CASSYSGRGSAYEQYV.

This chain links TRBV20-1 with TRBJ2-7, with 8 bases that match TRBD1. The CDR3 has 15 amino acids. Germline V lookup: CDR1 DFQATT, CDR2 SNEGSKA (reference sequence). J gave up 3 bases and V 0 bases, and 7 bases lay outside the gene matches. CDR3 DNA sequence: TGCAGTGCTAGAGACCTCAGGGACAGGCTCTACGAGCAGTACTTC. Translation gives CSARDLRDRLYEQYF.

The J gene is TRBJ1-1, the V gene TRBV7-9, with 8 bases lining up with TRBD1. The CDR3 sequence is 17 residues long. V dropped 5 bases and J dropped 3; count of bases not matched to a gene: 14. Per germline, CDR1 SEHNR and CDR2 FQNEAQ (reference sequence). The CDR3 DNA is TGTGCCAGCAGCCCAAAGGACAGGGCGGTTCGGGACACTGAAGCTTTCTTT. It is translated as CASSPKDRAVRDTEAFF. Full variable domain (outside the CDR3, taken from reference TRBV7-9 and TRBJ1-1): DTGVSQNPRHKITKRGQNVTFRCDPISEHNRLYWYRQTLGQGPEFLTYFQNEAQLEKSRLLSDRFSAERPKGSFSTLEIQRTEQGDSAMYLCASSPKDRAVRDTEAFFGQGTRLTVV.

This clonotype was recorded many times. Here the CDR3 DNA reads TGTGCCAGCATCTCATTCTTGACAGGGGTCAAATCAGATGGCTACACCTTC. It codes for CASISFLTGVKSDGYTF. This chain uses TRBV7-8 with TRBJ1-2; 8 nucleotides align to TRBD1. After removal of 7 bases from V and 6 bases from J, the junction contained 19 bases not matched to a gene. The germline V gene has CDR1 SGHVS and CDR2 FQNEAQ. This CDR3 has 17 residues.

This clonotype came up many times. V and J are TRBV27 and TRBJ2-1; D ambiguous. V was pared by 7 bases and J by 2 bases, with 9 bases between. This CDR3 region has 13 residues. From germline, CDR1 is MNHEY and CDR2 SMNVEV (reference sequence). The CDR3 here is CASNGGTYNEQFF. The CDR3 nucleotides are TGTGCCAGCAATGGCGGAACCTACAATGAGCAGTTCTTC.

V gene TRBV5-1 combines with J gene TRBJ1-2, with 7 bases identical to TRBD1. This CDR3 spans 14 amino acids. Trimming took 4 bases from V and 6 from J; bases not matched to a gene: 9. CDR1 and CDR2 (germline): SGHRS, YFSETQ. This CDR3 is CASSGGGPSDGYTF. The CDR3 DNA follows: TGCGCCAGCAGCGGAGGGGGCCCGAGCGATGGCTACACCTTC.

The V and J genes are TRBV19 and TRBJ2-1; 9 bases map to TRBD2. The CDR3 loop spans 15 amino acids. Germline trimming cut 7 bases from V and 8 bases from J; bases unmatched to any gene: 12. Germline V lookup: CDR1 LNHDA, CDR2 SQIVND (reference sequence). The CDR3 loop reads CASTPSGGRADEQFF. The CDR3 DNA is TGTGCCAGTACCCCGAGCGGGGGGCGGGCCGATGAGCAGTTCTTC.

This clonotype was seen just once. The chain joins TRBV15 to TRBJ1-1; 9 nucleotides match TRBD1. The CDR3 is made up of 15 amino acids. V trimming: 3 bases; J trimming: 0 bases; junction bases outside the gene matches: 2. The germline V gene has CDR1 LNHNV and CDR2 YYDKDF (reference sequence). CDR3 sequence: CATSSGTGMNTEAFF. The CDR3 DNA is TGTGCCACCAGCAGTGGGACAGGGATGAACACTGAAGCTTTCTTT.

The chain uses TRBV27 and TRBJ2-4, with TRBD2 identical over 8 bases. Trimming removed 6 bases from V and 0 bases from J; junction bases left unmatched: 4. Germline values: CDR1 MNHEY, CDR2 SMNVEV (reference sequence). The CDR3 sequence is 15 residues long. In DNA form, the CDR3 reads TGTGCCAGCAGCCGAGCGGGGGTAGCCAAAAACATTCAGTACTTC. Translated, it gives CASSRAGVAKNIQYF.

This clonotype was observed a few times. The chain is built from TRBV12-3 or TRBV12-4 and TRBJ1-1; weak D call: TRBD1 (5 bases). Trimming took 4 bases from V and 4 from J, leaving 16 bases between them. The CDR3 has 15 residues. This chain's CDR3 is CASSSSDTHGTEAFF. CDR3 in DNA: TGTGCCAGCAGTTCCTCGGACACACATGGCACTGAAGCTTTCTTT.

This clonotype came up a few times. The gene calls are TRBV6-2 or TRBV6-3 and TRBJ2-7, with D maybe TRBD1 (5 bases). Germline V CDR1 and CDR2: MNHEY, SVGEGT. V was trimmed by 0 bases and J by 3 bases, leaving 12 bases between them. The CDR3 has 15 amino acids. DNA for the CDR3: TGTGCCAGCAGTTACTCGAAGGGGTACGGCTACGAGCAGTACGTC. It yields the protein CASSYSKGYGYEQYV.

In the case of this clonotype: Just one base apart from a much larger clone, this may be a read error. The gene calls are TRBV7-3 and TRBJ2-5; D gene uncertain. Germline lookup yields CDR1 SGHTA and CDR2 FQGTGA. V shed 0 bases and J shed 5 bases, with 7 bases lying between them. The CDR3 runs 13 residues. The CDR3: CASSLTSDETQYF. CDR3 DNA: TGTGCCAGCAGCTTAACGTCAGACGAGACCCAGTACTTC.

As regards this clonotype: This may be a read error, as it is one base from a much larger clone. The rearrangement uses TRBV6-5 and TRBJ2-3, with unresolved D. The CDR3 runs 13 residues. Germline-derived CDR1 and CDR2 are MNHEY and SVGAGI. The CDR3 sequence is CVSRDDIPDTQYF. CDR3 nucleotides: TGTGTCAGCAGAGATGACATCCCAGATACGCAGTATTTT.

The V gene is TRBV2, the J gene TRBJ2-5; D unresolved. This CDR3 spans 13 amino acids. Germline assignment: CDR1 SNHLY and CDR2 FYNNEI. Deletions cut 8 bases from V and 2 bases from J, with 12 bases between. The CDR3 nucleotides read TGTGCCAGCTTAGATGTAGAACAAGAGACCCAGTACTTC. Translated: CASLDVEQETQYF.

To note about this clonotype: The germline gene is not matched at one end of the junction; a read error may be the cause. The chain combines TRBV7-4 with TRBJ2-5; TRBD2 might be the D (7 bases). The CDR3 totals 16 residues. The germline gives CDR1 SGHVT, CDR2 SQSDAQ. The CDR3 loop reads CASSLVGGGTQKTQYF. The CDR3 region has the DNA TGTGCCAGCAGCTTAGTTGGCGGGGGCACCCAAAAGACCCAGTACTTC.

This clonotype showed up just a few times. The chain couples TRBV29-1 to TRBJ2-7; D is possibly TRBD1 (5 bases). V lost 4 bases and J 4 bases, leaving 8 bases between the germline ends. The V gene's germline CDR1 is SQVTM and CDR2 ANQGSEA. The CDR3 contains 11 residues. CDR3 DNA sequence: TGCAGCGTTGCCGCAGGGTACGAGCAGTACTTC. Translated, it gives CSVAAGYEQYF.

The chain carries TRBV2 and TRBJ1-2, with D unresolved. Trimming shortened V by 9 bases and J by 8 bases, and 19 bases separated the two germline ends. Germline V gives CDR1 SNHLY, CDR2 FYNNEI. The CDR3 covers 13 residues. CDR3 residues: CARPETRLRGYTF. The CDR3 DNA reads as TGTGCCAGACCGGAAACCCGCTTGAGGGGCTACACCTTC.

This clonotype was counted many times. The rearrangement links TRBV7-8 to TRBJ2-2; 9 nucleotides line up with TRBD1. The CDR3 is made up of 16 amino acids. The V segment lost 8 bases and the J segment 5 bases; nucleotides outside the gene matches: 12. Germline V lookup: CDR1 SGHVS, CDR2 FQNEAQ. The CDR3 coding sequence is TGTGCCAGCCCCCATCCGGACAGGGGAGGAACCGGGGAGCTGTTTTTT. It is translated as CASPHPDRGGTGELFF.